This entry lists 19 T cell receptor beta chains sequenced from one sample in a study of cytomegalovirus exposure and HLA in healthy donors. With 60 Vbeta and 13 Jbeta primers, the PCR was carried out. Clones were sequenced by immunoSEQ multiplex PCR, and TCRdb holds only the in-frame ones, with some missing. The data contain 150,000 to 200,000 clones, around 87% of them singletons. The sample taken for sequencing was PBMCs. The receptor set was obtained from a woman aged 18 to 35 in good health and CMV-seronegative.

Comment on this clone: One end of the junction varies from germline; a read error may be responsible. V usage is TRBV7-7 and J usage is TRBJ2-2; 7 bases map to TRBD2. The CDR3 is 15 amino acids. The germline CDR1 and CDR2 sequences are SSHAT and FNYEAQ (reference sequence). The CDR3 bases are TGTGCTAGCAGCCCCCCGGGGGGATACACCGGGGAGCTGTTTTTT. It yields the protein CASSPPGGYTGELFF. Together with reference TRBV7-7 and TRBJ2-2, the CDR3 gives the full variable domain: GAGVSQSPRYKVTKRGQDVTLRCDPISSHATLYWYQQALGQGPEFLTYFNYEAQPDKSGLPSDRFSAERPEGSISTLTIQRTEQRDSAMYRCASSPPGGYTGELFFGEGSRLTVL.

Only a few counts were recorded for this clone. The chain has TRBV11-3 and TRBJ2-5, with D tentatively TRBD2 (5 bases). The CDR3 sequence is 14 residues long. The V gene lost 2 bases and the J gene lost 6 bases, with 13 bases spanning the gap. Germline V gene sequence: CDR1 SGHNT, CDR2 YENEEA. The CDR3 sequence is CASSLLEREQTQYF. The CDR3 DNA is TGTGCCAGCAGCTTACTTGAGAGGGAACAGACCCAGTACTTC.

The CDR3 coding sequence is TGTGCCAGCAGCCTCTACAGGGGGGACACCGGGGAGCTGTTTTTT. Translated, it gives CASSLYRGDTGELFF. The V and J genes are TRBV7-2 and TRBJ2-2; 8 positions agree with TRBD1. The CDR3 covers 15 residues. Germline V gene sequence: CDR1 SGHTA, CDR2 FQGNSA. V dropped 5 bases and J dropped 3; count of bases not matched to a gene: 5.

The V and J genes are TRBV5-6 and TRBJ2-7, with 14 bases matching TRBD2. CDR3 size: 15 residues. The junction had 3 bases not matched to a gene; V was cut back by 4 bases and J by 3 bases. Germline V gives CDR1 SGHDT, CDR2 YYEEEE. CDR3 protein: CASSLGTSGSYEQYF. CDR3 nucleotide sequence: TGTGCCAGCAGCCTCGGGACTAGCGGGAGCTACGAGCAGTACTTC.

The chain joins TRBV5-6 to TRBJ1-5; unclear D gene. The CDR3 has 16 amino acids. The V end lost 1 base, the J end lost 2 bases, and 13 bases lay between the germline ends. Germline V CDR1 and CDR2: SGHDT, YYEEEE. CDR3 loop: CASSLREGGGNQPQHF. In nucleotides, the CDR3 is TGTGCCAGCAGCTTGAGGGAGGGCGGGGGCAATCAGCCCCAGCATTTT.

The chain uses TRBV6-5 and TRBJ2-5; 7 positions match TRBD2. The V and J ends lost 7 bases and 4 bases, in that order; junction bases with no gene match: 6. The CDR3 runs 13 residues. Per the germline V gene, CDR1 is MNHEY and CDR2 is SVGAGI. The CDR3 DNA reads TGTGCCAGCAAGGGCGGGAGTAGAGAGACCCAGTACTTC. Residues: CASKGGSRETQYF.

In DNA, the CDR3 is TGTGCCAGCAGCCTGGGGCCTTCTGAGCAGTACTTC. This codes for CASSLGPSEQYF. The chain carries TRBV5-6 and TRBJ2-7, with TRBD1 as a possible D gene (5 bases). Trimming took 4 bases from V and 7 from J, leaving 12 bases between them. The CDR3 is 12 amino acids. From germline, CDR1 is SGHDT and CDR2 YYEEEE. Full variable domain (remainder filled in from reference TRBV5-6 and TRBJ2-7): DAGVTQSPTHLIKTRGQQVTLRCSPKSGHDTVSWYQQALGQGPQFIFQYYEEEERQRGNFPDRFSGHQFPNYSSELNVNALLLGDSALYLCASSLGPSEQYFGPGTRLTVT.

This clone was observed a handful of times. The chain has TRBV5-6 and TRBJ2-7; TRBD1 aligns across 8 bases. The CDR3 totals 13 residues. The junction had 5 bases not matched to a gene; V was cut back by 4 bases and J by 5 bases. Germline-derived CDR1 and CDR2 are SGHDT and YYEEEE. The CDR3 region has the DNA TGTGCCAGCAGCCCGACAGGGGTCCACGAGCAGTACTTC. Its translation is CASSPTGVHEQYF.

This chain connects TRBV15 to TRBJ1-3; 7 bases map to TRBD1. The CDR3 runs to 16 residues. Germline loops: CDR1 LNHNV, CDR2 YYDKDF (reference sequence). The ends lost 1 base at V and 0 bases at J; junction bases unmatched: 3. CDR3 DNA: TGTGCCACCAGCAGAGGAGGGGGCTCCTCTGGAAACACCATATATTTT. Protein sequence: CATSRGGGSSGNTIYF.

The chain links TRBV19 to TRBJ2-1; possibly TRBD2 for D (6 bases). The length of the CDR3 is 14 residues. Per germline, CDR1 LNHDA and CDR2 SQIVND (reference sequence). V was shortened by 3 bases and J by 4 bases, with 10 bases between the two germline ends. CDR3 nucleotides: TGTGCCAGTAGTATCCCTAGCGCATACAATGAGCAGTTCTTC. Encoded protein: CASSIPSAYNEQFF.

J is TRBJ2-7 and V is TRBV19; TRBD2 aligns across 13 bases. The germline gives CDR1 LNHDA, CDR2 SQIVND (reference sequence). The J segment lost 3 bases and the V segment lost 3 bases, leaving 2 bases of the junction unmatched. The CDR3 covers 15 residues. CDR3 nucleotide sequence: TGTGCCAGTAGTATGGGACTAGCGGGAAACTACGAGCAGTACTTC. Translated, it gives CASSMGLAGNYEQYF. Full variable domain (rest looked up from reference TRBV19 and TRBJ2-7): DGGITQSPKYLFRKEGQNVTLSCEQNLNHDAMYWYRQDPGQGLRLIYYSQIVNDFQKGDIAEGYSVSREKKESFPLTVTSAQKNPTAFYLCASSMGLAGNYEQYFGPGTRLTVT.

V gene TRBV7-9 combines with J gene TRBJ1-1, with 9 positions matching TRBD1. J gave up 3 bases and V 6 bases, and 5 bases lay outside the gene matches. Germline lookup yields CDR1 SEHNR and CDR2 FQNEAQ (reference sequence). The CDR3 spans 14 residues. In DNA, the CDR3 is TGTGCCAGCAGAGAAGGGACAGGGTACACTGAAGCTTTCTTT. Residues: CASREGTGYTEAFF.

CDR3 protein: CASSSSGPYNEQFF. The CDR3 DNA reads as TGTGCCAGCAGTTCCTCAGGGCCCTACAATGAGCAGTTCTTC. V and J are TRBV27 and TRBJ2-1, with D perhaps matching TRBD1 (5 bases). V was trimmed by 4 bases and J by 2 bases, leaving 9 bases between them. The CDR3 totals 14 residues. Germline lookup yields CDR1 MNHEY and CDR2 SMNVEV (reference sequence).

Remarks on this clone: This likely comes from a read error, as the CDR3 has no conserved phenylalanine or tryptophan at its end. The chain combines TRBV5-1 with TRBJ2-7, with D perhaps TRBD1 (5 bases). The germline gives CDR1 SGHRS, CDR2 YFSETQ. V lost 4 bases, J lost 7 bases, and 15 bases lay in between. This CDR3 has 13 amino acids. The CDR3 spells CASSPQGLGEQYL. For the CDR3, the DNA is TGCGCCAGCAGCCCGCAGGGCCTTGGAGAGCAGTACCTC.

The chain recombines TRBV2 with TRBJ2-1; 12 bases line up with TRBD1. V was pared by 3 bases and J by 8 bases, with 5 bases of the junction left unmatched. The CDR3 is 15 residues long. Germline V gene lookup returns CDR1 SNHLY and CDR2 FYNNEI. CDR3 DNA sequence: TGTGCCAGCAGTGACCGGGACAGGGGGCTTGATGAGCAGTTCTTC. Its protein product is CASSDRDRGLDEQFF.

CDR3 amino acids: CASSVYQGLSYNEQFF. The CDR3 DNA reads as TGTGCCAGCAGTGTTTATCAGGGGCTCTCCTACAATGAGCAGTTCTTC. The chain combines TRBV2 with TRBJ2-1; perhaps TRBD1 as D (6 bases). The CDR3 runs 16 residues. V was shortened by 4 bases and J by 0 bases, with 13 bases between the two germline ends. Germline V gene sequence: CDR1 SNHLY, CDR2 FYNNEI.

In this sample, this clone turned up a few times. The chain joins TRBV5-4 to TRBJ1-1; D ambiguous. The CDR3 totals 13 residues. Germline CDR1 reads SGHNT; CDR2 reads YYREEE (reference sequence). The ends were cut back, 4 bases at V and 0 bases at J, with 7 bases in the middle. CDR3 region: CASSPQMNTEAFF. In nucleotides, the CDR3 is TGTGCCAGCAGCCCTCAGATGAACACTGAAGCTTTCTTT.

With regard to this clone: At one end, the junction sequence differs from germline, possibly due to a read error. V is TRBV7-9 and J is TRBJ2-7, with D tentatively TRBD1 (5 bases). The germline V gene has CDR1 SEHNR and CDR2 FQNEAQ (reference sequence). The CDR3 consists of 14 residues. CDR3 sequence reads: CASSPGRTTHEPYF. The CDR3 DNA sequence: TGTGCCAGCAGCCCAGGTAGGACAACTCACGAGCCGTACTTC.

This chain joins TRBV28 and TRBJ2-5, with D perhaps matching TRBD2 (6 bases). The length of the CDR3 is 14 residues. Germline-derived CDR1 and CDR2 are MDHEN and SYDVKM. Trimming pared 7 bases from V and 5 bases from J, leaving 17 bases between. CDR3 in amino acids: CASTRWEVSETQYF. The CDR3, as DNA: TGTGCCAGCACCCGCTGGGAGGTCAGTGAGACCCAGTACTTC.